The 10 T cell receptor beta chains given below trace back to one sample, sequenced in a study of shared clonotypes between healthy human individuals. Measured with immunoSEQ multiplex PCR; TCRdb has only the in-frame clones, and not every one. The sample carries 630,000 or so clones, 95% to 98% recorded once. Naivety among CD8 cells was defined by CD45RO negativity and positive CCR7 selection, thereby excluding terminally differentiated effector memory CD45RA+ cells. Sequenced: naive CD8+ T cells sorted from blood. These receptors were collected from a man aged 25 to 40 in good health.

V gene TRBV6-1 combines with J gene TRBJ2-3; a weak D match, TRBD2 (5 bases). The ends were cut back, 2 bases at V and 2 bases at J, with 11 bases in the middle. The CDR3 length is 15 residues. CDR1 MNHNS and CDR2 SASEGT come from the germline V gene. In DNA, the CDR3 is TGTGCCAGCAGTGAATGGCTAGCTTCCACAGATACGCAGTATTTT. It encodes CASSEWLASTDTQYF.

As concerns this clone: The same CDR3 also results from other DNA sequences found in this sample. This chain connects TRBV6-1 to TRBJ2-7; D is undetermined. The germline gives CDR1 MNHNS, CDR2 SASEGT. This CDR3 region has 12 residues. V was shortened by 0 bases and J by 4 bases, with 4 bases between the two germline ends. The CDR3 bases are TGTGCCAGCAGTGAAGCATCGTACGAGCAGTACTTC. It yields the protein CASSEASYEQYF.

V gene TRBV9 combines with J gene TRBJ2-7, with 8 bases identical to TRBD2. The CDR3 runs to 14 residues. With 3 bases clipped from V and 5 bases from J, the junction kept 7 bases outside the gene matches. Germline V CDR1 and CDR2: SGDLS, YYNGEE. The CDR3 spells CASSEGGRLNEQYF. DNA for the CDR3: TGTGCCAGCAGCGAGGGCGGGAGGCTTAACGAGCAGTACTTC.

CDR3: CASTGTGAGNQPQHF. The CDR3 DNA is TGTGCCAGCACCGGGACAGGGGCGGGCAATCAGCCCCAGCATTTT. This rearrangement joins TRBV19 to TRBJ1-5; TRBD1 matches 10 bases. Germline V gives CDR1 LNHDA, CDR2 SQIVND (reference sequence). The CDR3 is 15 amino acids. Unmatched junction bases numbered 7, after V lost 9 bases and J lost 2 bases. Full variable domain (remainder filled in from reference TRBV19 and TRBJ1-5): DGGITQSPKYLFRKEGQNVTLSCEQNLNHDAMYWYRQDPGQGLRLIYYSQIVNDFQKGDIAEGYSVSREKKESFPLTVTSAQKNPTAFYLCASTGTGAGNQPQHFGDGTRLSIL.

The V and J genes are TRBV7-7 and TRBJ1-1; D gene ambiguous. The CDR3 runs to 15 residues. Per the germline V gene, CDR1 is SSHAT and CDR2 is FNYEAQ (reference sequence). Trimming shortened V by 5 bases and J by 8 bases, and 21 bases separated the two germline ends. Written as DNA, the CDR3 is TGTGCCAGCAGCCAAACCTTTGGGTCGGACGTAGAAGCTTTCTTT. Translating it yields CASSQTFGSDVEAFF.

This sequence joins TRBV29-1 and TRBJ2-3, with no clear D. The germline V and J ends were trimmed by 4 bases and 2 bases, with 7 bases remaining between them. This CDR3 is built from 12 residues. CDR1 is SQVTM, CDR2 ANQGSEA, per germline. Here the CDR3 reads CSVGYDTDTQYF. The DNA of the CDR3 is TGCAGCGTTGGTTACGACACAGATACGCAGTATTTT.

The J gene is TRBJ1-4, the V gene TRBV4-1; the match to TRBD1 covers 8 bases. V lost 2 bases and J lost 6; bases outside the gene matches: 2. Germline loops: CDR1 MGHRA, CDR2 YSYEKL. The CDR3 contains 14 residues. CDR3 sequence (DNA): TGCGCCAGCAGCCAACAGGGGGCGGATGAAAAACTGTTTTTT. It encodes CASSQQGADEKLFF.

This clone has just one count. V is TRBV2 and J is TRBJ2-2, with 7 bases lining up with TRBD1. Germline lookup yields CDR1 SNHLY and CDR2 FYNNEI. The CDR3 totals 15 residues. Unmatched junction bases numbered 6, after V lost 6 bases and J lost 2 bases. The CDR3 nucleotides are TGTGCCAGCAGAGGACAGGACCCCAACACCGGGGAGCTGTTTTTT. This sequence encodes CASRGQDPNTGELFF.

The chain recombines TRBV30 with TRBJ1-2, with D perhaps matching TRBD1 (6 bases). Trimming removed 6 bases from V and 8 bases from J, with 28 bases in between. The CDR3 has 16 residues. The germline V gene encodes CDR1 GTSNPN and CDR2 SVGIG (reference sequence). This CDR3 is CACPAGGPTLLRGYTF. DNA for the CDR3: TGTGCCTGCCCTGCTGGGGGGCCCACACTATTGCGGGGCTACACCTTC.

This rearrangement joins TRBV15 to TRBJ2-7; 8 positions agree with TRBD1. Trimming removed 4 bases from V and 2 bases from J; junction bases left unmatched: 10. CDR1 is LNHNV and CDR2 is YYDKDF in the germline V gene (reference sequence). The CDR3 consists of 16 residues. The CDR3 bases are TGTGCCACCAGCACCTCCCCGGCACAGGGGGCCTACGAGCAGTACTTC. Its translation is CATSTSPAQGAYEQYF.